This entry lists 23 T cell receptor beta chains sequenced from one sample in a study of T cells after yellow fever vaccination (dated 2019 in TCRdb). In the paper's terms, the treatment or condition label means: live attenuated yellow fever vaccine strain. Libraries were built with 5' RACE. This sample was sequenced with an Illumina HiSeq 2500. TCRdb's own reprocessing of the public reads used fastp at Q25 and MiXCR and kept productive beta chains. One record per CDR3 amino acid sequence lists the most common genes and DNA. The sample table lists around 150,000 distinct CDR3 sequences, around 7.2% of them with a count of one. Jointly, the top ten make up approximately 2.5% of the sample. The specimen comprised CD4+ T cells sorted from PBMCs, sampled about 5 days after the first yellow fever vaccination. The receptors here all came from a man between 18 and 35 years old who received the YFV17D yellow fever vaccine.

This clonotype showed up just a few times. This chain connects TRBV19 to TRBJ1-5; tentative D call: TRBD1 (6 bases). Trimming stripped 5 bases from V and 6 bases from J, with 11 bases between. This CDR3 region has 13 residues. Germline V gene sequence: CDR1 LNHDA, CDR2 SQIVND (reference sequence). CDR3 coding DNA: TGTGCCAGTAGTTGGGGGGCGAGTCAGCCCCAGCATTTT. Translated: CASSWGASQPQHF.

This clonotype was recorded many times. The J gene is TRBJ2-3, the V gene TRBV6-1; 7 positions match TRBD2. V lost 8 bases, J lost 3 bases, and 5 bases stayed unmatched. This CDR3 has 13 residues. The V gene's germline CDR1 is MNHNS and CDR2 SASEGT. The chain's CDR3 is CASSASGTDTQYF. Written as DNA, the CDR3 is TGTGCCAGCTCGGCTAGCGGAACAGATACGCAGTATTTT.

The chain recombines TRBV7-9 with TRBJ2-5; D tentatively fits TRBD1 or TRBD2 (5 bases each). Germline V gives CDR1 SEHNR, CDR2 FQNEAQ (reference sequence). CDR3 length: 14 residues. The V and J ends lost 3 bases and 5 bases respectively, with 13 bases between them. CDR3 sequence reads: CASSFNQGVETQYF. CDR3 DNA sequence: TGTGCCAGCAGCTTTAACCAGGGAGTGGAGACCCAGTACTTC.

This chain links TRBV20-1 with TRBJ2-7, with D hard to call. Deletions cut 3 bases from V and 6 bases from J, with 9 bases between. Per germline, CDR1 DFQATT and CDR2 SNEGSKA (reference sequence). The CDR3 is 11 amino acids. CDR3 protein: CSASPLFEQYF. The CDR3 DNA reads as TGCAGTGCTAGCCCCCTTTTCGAGCAGTACTTC.

This clonotype came up many times. The chain employs TRBV11-2 and TRBJ1-2, with D tentatively TRBD1 (6 bases). V dropped 1 base and J dropped 4 bases, with 16 bases sitting between them. This CDR3 has 16 residues. The V gene's germline CDR1 is SGHAT and CDR2 FQNNGV. CDR3 region: CASSLGPYDRSYGYTF. The CDR3 DNA follows: TGTGCCAGCAGCTTAGGTCCTTACGACAGGTCCTATGGCTACACCTTC.

This clonotype was seen more than once but under ten times. V and J are TRBV12-5 and TRBJ1-1; perhaps TRBD1 as D (5 bases). Germline values: CDR1 LGHNT, CDR2 FRNRAP. Between the trimmed V and J ends, which lost 6 bases and 1 base, there was a span of 12 bases. The CDR3 runs to 14 residues. Here the CDR3 reads CASGQKTANTEAFF. The DNA for the CDR3 is TGTGCTAGTGGCCAGAAGACAGCGAACACTGAAGCTTTCTTT.

The chain has TRBV5-4 and TRBJ2-3, with TRBD1 matching 8 bases. Germline V lookup: CDR1 SGHNT, CDR2 YYREEE (reference sequence). V trimming: 4 bases; J trimming: 5 bases; junction bases outside the gene matches: 9. The CDR3 runs 15 residues. Here the CDR3 reads CASSRQGTSRDTQYF. CDR3 bases: TGTGCCAGCAGCCGACAGGGGACATCAAGAGATACGCAGTATTTT.

This clonotype was picked up a small number of times. The gene calls are TRBV18 and TRBJ2-7; D is possibly TRBD2 (5 bases). Germline CDR1 is KGHSH and CDR2 is LQKENI. Trimming shortened V by 3 bases and J by 5 bases, and 20 bases separated the two germline ends. This CDR3 has 16 amino acids. The CDR3 DNA reads as TGTGCCAGCTCACCTTTCGGTCCGGGGTCAGGCCACGAGCAGTACTTC. Residues: CASSPFGPGSGHEQYF. Drawing the rest from reference TRBV18 and TRBJ2-7, the complete variable domain is NAGVMQNPRHLVRRRGQEARLRCSPMKGHSHVYWYRQLPEEGLKFMVYLQKENIIDESGMPKERFSAEFPKEGPSILRIQQVVRGDSAAYFCASSPFGPGSGHEQYFGPGTRLTVT.

A note on this clonotype: A junction boundary mismatches the germline segment, possibly from a read error. CDR3 in amino acids: CASSAGAANTEAFF. In nucleotides, the CDR3 is TGTGCCAGCAGTGCCGGGGCAGCCAACACTGAGGCTTTCTTT. The chain links TRBV28 to TRBJ1-1, with D tentatively TRBD1 (5 bases). The germline V gene has CDR1 MDHEN and CDR2 SYDVKM. There are 14 residues in the CDR3.

Details on this clonotype: A much larger clone differs by one base, so this may be a read error. The rearrangement uses TRBV10-3 and TRBJ2-6; 7 bases are shared with TRBD1. The CDR3 is 13 residues long. Germline V lookup: CDR1 ENHRY, CDR2 SYGVKD. The CDR3 reads CDISSRQGDVLTF. The CDR3, as DNA: TGTGACATCAGTAGTAGACAGGGCGACGTCCTGACTTTC.

V and J are TRBV7-2 and TRBJ1-2; D gene uncertain. V lost 5 bases to trimming and J lost 2 bases, with 15 bases between them. CDR1 is SGHTA and CDR2 is FQGNSA in the germline V gene. The length of the CDR3 is 15 residues. CDR3 DNA: TGTGCCAGCAGCCCTTCGGGCAGACCGAACTATGGCTACACCTTC. This gives the protein CASSPSGRPNYGYTF.

V gene TRBV28 combines with J gene TRBJ2-6, with D maybe TRBD1 (6 bases). Trimming pared 7 bases from V and 1 base from J, leaving 11 bases between. The germline gives CDR1 MDHEN, CDR2 SYDVKM. The CDR3 runs to 15 residues. The CDR3 DNA reads as TGTGCCAGCAAGACTACAGGGTCTGGGGCCAACGTCCTGACTTTC. It translates to CASKTTGSGANVLTF.

This clonotype came up a few times. V gene TRBV7-6 combines with J gene TRBJ2-5; 13 nucleotides agree with TRBD2. Germline CDR1 SGHVS, CDR2 FNYEAQ. With 4 bases clipped from V and 4 bases from J, the junction kept 3 bases outside the gene matches. This CDR3 is built from 15 residues. CDR3 loop: CASSSGLAGRETQYF. As DNA, the CDR3 is TGTGCCAGCAGCTCGGGACTAGCGGGGAGAGAGACCCAGTACTTC.

This clonotype was recorded a few times. The rearrangement links TRBV5-4 to TRBJ2-1, with 10 bases aligning to TRBD2. V lost 4 bases to trimming and J lost 7 bases; unmatched junction nucleotides: 8. Germline lookup yields CDR1 SGHNT and CDR2 YYREEE (reference sequence). The CDR3 loop spans 15 amino acids. The DNA of the CDR3 is TGTGCCAGCAGCGCCGGGACTAGCGTTTTAAATGAGCAGTTCTTC. The encoded protein is CASSAGTSVLNEQFF.

The chain recombines TRBV5-1 with TRBJ1-3; unclear D gene. Germline V gene lookup returns CDR1 SGHRS and CDR2 YFSETQ. The V end was cut by 0 bases, the J end by 0 bases, with 10 bases between. The CDR3 covers 16 residues. The CDR3 protein is CASSLDPLDSGNTIYF. CDR3 bases: TGCGCCAGCAGCTTGGATCCGTTAGACTCTGGAAACACCATATATTTT.

This clonotype was found a few times. The rearrangement uses TRBV5-4 and TRBJ1-6; D gene uncertain. CDR3 length: 13 amino acids. The V end lost 0 bases, the J end lost 10 bases, and 8 bases lay between the germline ends. Germline loops: CDR1 SGHNT, CDR2 YYREEE (reference sequence). In DNA, the CDR3 is TGTGCCAGCAGCTTGGAAGTGCCCTCACCCCTCCACTTT. Translated: CASSLEVPSPLHF.

This clonotype was recorded many times. This chain links TRBV12-3 or TRBV12-4 with TRBJ2-7, with D possibly matching TRBD2 (5 bases). V lost 1 base to trimming and J lost 0 bases, with 7 bases between them. This CDR3 is built from 14 residues. CDR3 protein: CASSLGRSSYEQYV. The CDR3 DNA is TGTGCCAGCAGTTTAGGGAGGAGCTCCTACGAGCAGTACGTC.

This clonotype has a count of ten or more. The chain recombines TRBV20-1 with TRBJ2-2; D could derive from TRBD1 or TRBD2 (5 bases each). CDR3 size: 13 residues. Trimming left V 2 bases short and J 4 bases short, with 8 bases between. From germline, CDR1 is DFQATT and CDR2 SNEGSKA (reference sequence). CDR3 nucleotides: TGCAGTGCTAGATCGGGACCCACCGGGGAGCTGTTTTTT. It is translated as CSARSGPTGELFF.

For this clonotype: This may stem from a read error, because a much larger clone lies one nucleotide away. Because it lacks the conserved phenylalanine or tryptophan at the end, this CDR3 is likely a read error. The chain employs TRBV4-3 and TRBJ2-2; 9 nucleotides align to TRBD2. CDR1 and CDR2 (germline): LGHNA, YSLEER. Trimming at V came to 0 bases and at J to 6 bases, leaving 5 bases not matched to a gene. The CDR3 runs 16 residues. The chain's CDR3 is CASSQEGTSPPGELFL. CDR3 coding DNA: TGCGCCAGCAGCCAAGAGGGGACTAGCCCCCCCGGGGAGCTGTTTTTA.

This clonotype was seen a few times. The chain is built from TRBV5-1 and TRBJ1-2, with D hard to call. Trimming stripped 1 base from V and 0 bases from J, with 7 bases between. The CDR3 spans 14 residues. The V gene's germline CDR1 is SGHRS and CDR2 YFSETQ. The CDR3, as DNA: TGCGCCAGCAGCTTGCAAAACCCTAACTATGGCTACACCTTC. Amino acid sequence: CASSLQNPNYGYTF.

This clonotype was observed a handful of times. The rearrangement uses TRBV7-2 and TRBJ1-3, with unresolved D. This CDR3 has 14 residues. Germline CDR1 and CDR2: SGHTA and FQGNSA. V was trimmed by 2 bases and J by 3 bases, leaving 8 bases between them. The CDR3 reads CASSLSAFGNTIYF. Here the CDR3 DNA reads TGTGCCAGCAGCTTATCGGCGTTTGGAAACACCATATATTTT.

This clonotype occurred a few times. The V and J genes are TRBV5-1 and TRBJ2-5; D perhaps matches TRBD1 (8 bases). Germline V CDR1 and CDR2: SGHRS, YFSETQ. V was trimmed by 4 bases and J by 5 bases, leaving 24 bases between them. CDR3 length: 17 amino acids. Here the CDR3 reads CASSAQPSGQGGETQYF. The CDR3 DNA reads as TGCGCCAGCAGCGCACAACCCTCCGGACAGGGAGGGGAGACCCAGTACTTC.

This clonotype has just a few counts. The chain couples TRBV18 to TRBJ2-5; 9 nucleotides match TRBD2. The CDR3 is 16 residues long. The J segment lost 2 bases and the V segment lost 6 bases, leaving 10 bases of the junction unmatched. In germline, CDR1 is KGHSH, CDR2 LQKENI. The chain's CDR3 is CASSLLAGLRQETQYF. CDR3 in DNA: TGTGCCAGCTCTCTCCTAGCGGGGCTCCGTCAAGAGACCCAGTACTTC.